This T cell receptor (beta chain) came from a study of shared clonotypes between healthy human individuals. CDR1 is SNHLY and CDR2 is FYNNEI in the germline V gene. Unmatched junction bases numbered 11, after V lost 1 base and J lost 7 bases. This CDR3 contains 17 residues. Study-level findings and limits: Deeper or shallower sequencing was expected to change how clonotypes are shared among donors.

Naive CD8 populations comprised CD45RO-negative cells positively selected for CCR7, excluding terminally differentiated effector memory CD45RA+ cells. Per the original data handling: ImmunoSEQ gave junction-only sequences without quality scores, so filtering differed. Sequencing used immunoSEQ multiplex PCR; TCRdb keeps in-frame clones, though not all of them. For V, J and clone size, that table is used; D and trimming come from the DNA. The sample gives 1.5 million to 2.5 million clones, roughly 95% of which show up once; 1% to 1.5% is in the top ten. With regard to this clone: Its antigen is not known.

V gene TRBV2 combines with J gene TRBJ2-2, with 8 nucleotides matching TRBD2. The sequencing sample was made of naive CD8+ T cells sorted from blood. The receptor was derived from a man aged 18-30 years in good health. This chain's CDR3 is CASSEGPWRTSFGELFF. The CDR3 nucleotides are TGTGCCAGCAGTGAAGGCCCCTGGAGGACTAGCTTCGGGGAGCTGTTTTTT. The complete variable domain, with remaining parts taken from reference TRBV2 and TRBJ2-2, reads EPEVTQTPSHQVTQMGQEVILRCVPISNHLYFYWYRQILGQKVEFLVSFYNNEISEKSEIFDDQFSVERPDGSNFTLKIRSTKLEDSAMYFCASSEGPWRTSFGELFFGEGSRLTVL.